Included here is one T cell receptor (beta chain) sequence, with context. This sample was included in a study of blood T cell repertoires in COVID-19. Turning to the study itself: Sites across the United States, Italy and Spain contributed samples from acute and convalescent COVID-19. Sources were T cells, B-cell-depleted T cells, or PBMCs; the material itself was cDNA or gDNA.

Methods used by the authors: Amplified reference gene primers provided the basis for estimating nucleated cell counts. Some clones are missing from TCRdb's copy, which holds only in-frame ones; the method was immunoSEQ multiplex PCR. V and J calls and clone size follow that table, whereas D and trimming were derived from the DNA. The table includes about 70,000 clones, approximately 89% detected once. V shed 4 bases and J shed 4 bases, with 12 bases lying between them. The CDR3 length is 14 residues. CDR1 and CDR2 from the germline V gene are SGHRS and YFSETQ. The clonotype originates from a man older than 75 with acute or convalescent COVID-19. The sequenced sample consisted of peripheral blood. V usage is TRBV5-1 and J usage is TRBJ2-1, with D tentatively TRBD1 (5 bases). The CDR3: CASSPRRAYNEQFF. CDR3 in DNA: TGCGCCAGCAGCCCGCGCAGGGCTTACAATGAGCAGTTCTTC.